These 4 T cell receptor beta chains were sequenced from one sample in a study of beta chain features in type 1 diabetes. These TCRs' antigens remain unknown. Reverse transcribing all isolated RNA meant expressed TCRB transcripts were sequenced. Assay: immunoSEQ multiplex PCR; the TCRdb copy retains only in-frame clones and omits some. This table has 150,000 to 200,000 clones, about 9% appearing once. Regarding the study as a whole: When Type 1 diabetes patients were examined, their TCRB CDR3s proved moderately but significantly shorter in all four CD4+ subsets.

Sequencing was carried out using central memory CD4+ T cells from blood. These receptors were taken from a young woman with type 1 diabetes.

This rearrangement joins TRBV6-1 to TRBJ2-7; TRBD1 agrees at 9 bases. CDR1 and CDR2 from the germline V gene are MNHNS and SASEGT. This CDR3 spans 15 amino acids. J lost 3 bases, V lost 4 bases, and 7 bases had no gene match. CDR3 sequence reads: CASSGTGDLDYEQYF. CDR3 bases: TGTGCCAGCAGTGGGACAGGGGATCTTGACTACGAGCAGTACTTC.

The chain uses TRBV7-9 and TRBJ2-3, with D perhaps TRBD2 (6 bases). The CDR3 contains 15 residues. Germline CDR1 SEHNR, CDR2 FQNEAQ (reference sequence). Trimming took 5 bases from V and 0 from J, leaving 12 bases between them. CDR3 amino acids: CASSPGTFSTDTQYF. DNA for the CDR3: TGTGCCAGCAGCCCCGGGACTTTTAGCACAGATACGCAGTATTTT.

This chain uses TRBV15 with TRBJ1-1, with D perhaps matching TRBD1 (6 bases). CDR3 length: 14 amino acids. V was trimmed by 0 bases and J by 11 bases, leaving 16 bases between them. CDR1 and CDR2 (germline): LNHNV, YYDKDF (reference sequence). The CDR3 sequence is CATSRDPDSHRAFF. Here the CDR3 DNA reads TGTGCCACCAGCAGAGATCCGGACAGCCACCGGGCTTTCTTT.

The chain couples TRBV18 to TRBJ1-4; D ambiguous. CDR3 length: 14 residues. Germline-derived CDR1 and CDR2 are KGHSH and LQKENI. V shed 3 bases and J shed 7 bases, with 12 bases lying between them. The CDR3 sequence is CASSPATWSEKLFF. CDR3 DNA sequence: TGTGCCAGCTCACCGGCGACTTGGAGTGAAAAACTGTTTTTT.